This T cell receptor (beta chain) was captured in a study of identical twins. The study's findings and limits: Less excess twin sharing appeared in beta out-of-frame sequences.

This clonotype was recorded a few times. Its specificity is not known. The CDR3 is made up of 15 amino acids. The germline CDR1 and CDR2 sequences are MNHEY and SVGEGT. The V end lost 1 base, the J end lost 0 bases, and 10 bases lay between the germline ends. TCRdb redid the calling of the 5' RACE reads with MiXCR, one entry per CDR3 protein. The sample includes hundreds of thousands of distinct CDR3 sequences, 18% seen only once; the top ten take around 13%. These data are also associated with another study on T cells expressing NK-cell markers. In that study: T cells sorted in several experiments were restricted to alpha-beta TCR T cells by an anti-gamma-delta TCR antibody.

The clonotype originates from a woman aged 18-29 years in good health. The V gene is TRBV6-2 or TRBV6-3, the J gene TRBJ2-7, with no clear D. The sequencing sample was made of PBMCs. CDR3 region: CASSYYYPSSYEQYF. Here the CDR3 DNA reads TGTGCCAGCAGTTACTACTATCCGAGCTCCTACGAGCAGTACTTC.